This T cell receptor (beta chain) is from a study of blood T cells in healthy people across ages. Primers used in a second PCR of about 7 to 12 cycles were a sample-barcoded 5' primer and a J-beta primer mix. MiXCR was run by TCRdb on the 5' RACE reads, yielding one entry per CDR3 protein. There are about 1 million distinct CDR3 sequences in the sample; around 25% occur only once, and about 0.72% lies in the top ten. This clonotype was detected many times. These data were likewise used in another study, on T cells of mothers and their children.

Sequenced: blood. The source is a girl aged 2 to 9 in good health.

The CDR3 protein is CASSLGQNSPLHF. The CDR3 region has the DNA TGTGCCAGCAGCTTAGGACAGAATTCACCCCTCCACTTT. The rearrangement links TRBV7-3 to TRBJ1-6; D perhaps matches TRBD1 (6 bases). CDR3 length: 13 residues. V shed 2 bases and J shed 7 bases, with 6 bases lying between them. Germline V CDR1 and CDR2: SGHTA, FQGTGA. Using reference TRBV7-3 and TRBJ1-6 for the parts outside the CDR3, the full variable domain is GAGVSQTPSNKVTEKGKYVELRCDPISGHTALYWYRQSLGQGPEFLIYFQGTGAADDSGLPNDRFFAVRPEGSVSTLKIQRTERGDSAVYLCASSLGQNSPLHFGNGTRLTVT.